By frequency in the sample, the clone carrying this TCR beta chain is medium-sized. Its antigen is not known. cDNA libraries for TCR alpha and TCR beta, carrying sample barcodes and UMIs, came from 5'RACE with constant-segment primers. TCRdb itself ran the 5' RACE reads through MiXCR, one entry per CDR3 protein. The profile shows hundreds of thousands of distinct CDR3 sequences, around 20% of them singletons. These data belong to a study of T-cell memory formation after mild COVID-19. Study results and limitations: Day 37-peaking second-wave clones had unconfirmed SARS-CoV-2 specificity.

The CDR3 totals 12 residues. Germline values: CDR1 SGHRS, CDR2 YFSETQ. Trimming removed 5 bases from V and 4 bases from J, with 6 bases in between. The receptor was isolated from an adult woman who had mild COVID-19 (a few samples of this study predate the infection). Cell type and time point are not known. The sample comprised PBMCs or a T cell subset sorted from them (not recorded which). The V and J genes are TRBV5-1 and TRBJ2-2; no definite D call. The CDR3 spells CASSWVTGELFF. In DNA form, the CDR3 reads TGCGCCAGCAGTTGGGTCACCGGGGAGCTGTTTTTT.